These T cell receptor beta chains were read from a single sample in a study of metastatic and nonmetastatic thyroid tumors. TCRdb redid the clone calls on the PCR reads using MiXCR. The repertoire includes some 20,000 clones, just over 35% of them detected once, and 29% sits in the top ten. Source material: tumor tissue. Source of these receptors: a female donor with papillary thyroid cancer or a benign thyroid nodule (not recorded which). Some clones in this sample may be carry-over from other donors' samples. The CDR3 runs from the conserved cysteine through the conserved F or W. A D gene is named only where the DNA matches it firmly. Only some rows state a clone size, as once, few, many or a class for expanded clones.

>TRBV11-2|TRBD1|TRBJ2-2|-|16
CASSLVAGTGSGELFF
TGTGCCAGCAGCTTAGTAGCCGGGACAGGGTCCGGGGAGCTGTTTTTT
>TRBV25-1|TRBD1|TRBJ2-2|-|16
CASSVRGTGNTGELFF
TGTGCCAGCAGTGTAAGGGGGACAGGGAACACCGGGGAGCTGTTTTTT
>TRBV28|-|TRBJ2-2|-|13
CASSLRSPGELFF
TGTGCCAGCAGTCTCCGTAGCCCCGGGGAGCTGTTTTTT
>TRBV6-1|TRBD1|TRBJ2-2|few|15
CASSNGDRVTGELFF
TGTGCCAGCAGTAACGGGGACAGGGTCACCGGGGAGCTGTTTTTT
>TRBV27|TRBD1|TRBJ1-2|few|13
CASRTLDRAGYTF
TGTGCCAGCAGGACACTCGACAGGGCGGGCTACACCTTC
>TRBV11-2|-|TRBJ2-1|few|13
CASSLWRGNEQFF
TGTGCCAGCAGCTTATGGCGGGGTAATGAGCAGTTCTTC
>TRBV9|-|TRBJ1-1|-|14
CASSGLLTNTEAFF
TGTGCCAGCAGTGGACTGCTCACGAACACTGAAGCTTTCTTT
>TRBV11-1|TRBD1|TRBJ2-2|-|16
CASSSSDREKSGELFF
TGTGCCAGCAGCTCCTCGGACAGGGAGAAGAGCGGGGAGCTGTTTTTT
>TRBV7-9|-|TRBJ1-1|many|15
CASSLDGRMNTEAFF
TGTGCCAGCAGCTTAGATGGCAGAATGAACACTGAAGCTTTCTTT
>TRBV11-2|-|TRBJ2-1|few|17
CASSSQSGLHSYNEQFF
TGTGCCAGCAGCTCTCAGTCGGGACTCCACTCCTACAATGAGCAGTTCTTC
>TRBV9|-|TRBJ1-1|-|13
CASSFIENTEAFF
TGTGCCAGCAGCTTCATCGAGAACACTGAAGCTTTCTTT
>TRBV10-3|-|TRBJ2-6|few|16
CAISEGQSSGANVLTF
TGTGCCATCAGTGAAGGACAGTCCTCTGGGGCCAACGTCCTGACTTTC
>TRBV28|TRBD2|TRBJ2-3|few|19
CASRPVPGLAGGRTDTQYF
TGTGCCAGCAGGCCAGTCCCGGGACTAGCGGGAGGTAGGACAGATACGCAGTATTTT
>TRBV7-8|-|TRBJ1-2|-|13
CASSTERTYGYTF
TGTGCCAGCAGCACGGAGCGTACCTATGGCTACACCTTC
>TRBV6-1|-|TRBJ2-7|-|14
CASERGGGNDEQYF
TGTGCCAGCGAGAGGGGGGGGGGCAACGACGAGCAGTACTTC
>TRBV28|TRBD1|TRBJ1-1|few|15
CASSFGSGGNTEAFF
TGTGCCAGCAGTTTTGGTTCAGGGGGGAACACTGAGGCTTTCTTT
>TRBV6-6|TRBD1|TRBJ2-7|-|16
CASSYLGQGHSYEQYF
TGTGCCAGCAGTTACTTGGGACAGGGCCACTCCTACGAGCAGTACTTC
>TRBV11-1|-|TRBJ2-6|-|14
CASSPGQGVNVLTF
TGTGCCAGCAGCCCGGGACAAGGAGTCAACGTCCTGACTTTC
>TRBV2|TRBD1|TRBJ2-7|few|13
CASSPGQGRRQYF
TGTGCCAGCAGTCCGGGACAGGGACGCAGGCAGTACTTC
>TRBV6-6|-|TRBJ2-1|few|15
CASSYGGEGYNEQFF
TGTGCCAGCAGTTACGGCGGGGAAGGTTACAATGAGCAGTTCTTC
>TRBV12-3/TRBV12-4|TRBD2|TRBJ2-7|-|14
CASSYSSGLYEQYF
TGTGCCAGCAGTTACTCTAGCGGCCTCTACGAGCAGTACTTC
>TRBV19|TRBD1|TRBJ1-2|-|12
CASSTGGHALTF
TGTGCCAGTAGCACAGGGGGCCACGCGCTCACCTTC
>TRBV7-9|-|TRBJ1-1|-|13
CASSLRGNTEAFF
TGTGCCAGCAGCCTTAGAGGGAACACTGAAGCTTTCTTT
>TRBV2|TRBD1|TRBJ1-1|-|13
CASRTGAGKEAFF
TGTGCCAGCAGGACAGGGGCCGGGAAGGAAGCTTTCTTT
>TRBV6-2/TRBV6-3|-|TRBJ1-5|few|18
CASSDADLLGLHNQPQHF
TGTGCCAGCAGCGATGCTGATTTATTGGGACTGCACAATCAGCCCCAGCATTTT
>TRBV28|TRBD1|TRBJ1-2|-|14
CASSLGQENYGYTF
TGTGCCAGCAGTTTAGGACAGGAAAACTATGGCTACACCTTC
>TRBV28|-|TRBJ1-2|few|11
CASLGRSGYTF
TGTGCCAGCCTCGGGCGGAGTGGCTACACCTTC
>TRBV10-3|TRBD2|TRBJ2-7|few|16
CAISGLAGVSSYEQYF
TGTGCCATCAGTGGACTAGCGGGGGTGAGCTCCTACGAGCAGTACTTC
>TRBV28|-|TRBJ1-1|few|13
CASSERPNTEAFF
TGTGCCAGCAGTGAGCGCCCGAACACTGAAGCTTTCTTT
>TRBV11-2|TRBD2|TRBJ2-3|-|16
CASSWPGAGVTDTQYF
TGTGCCAGCAGCTGGCCCGGAGCGGGAGTCACAGATACGCAGTATTTT
>TRBV6-1|TRBD1|TRBJ1-6|few|14
CASSPGTGNSPLHF
TGTGCCAGCAGTCCCGGGACAGGGAATTCACCCCTCCACTTT
>TRBV28|-|TRBJ1-6|-|17
CASSFWGVGTDNSPLHF
TGTGCCAGCAGTTTTTGGGGAGTAGGGACGGATAATTCACCCCTCCACTTT
>TRBV20-1|TRBD2|TRBJ2-1|-|16
CSAREVGGSSYNEQFF
TGCAGTGCTAGAGAGGTCGGCGGGAGCTCCTACAATGAGCAGTTCTTC
>TRBV6-5|TRBD1|TRBJ1-6|few|13
CASSYSGTGPLHF
TGTGCCAGCAGTTACTCGGGGACAGGGCCCCTCCACTTT
>TRBV28|TRBD1|TRBJ2-1|-|15
CASSFPSGQGLEQFF
TGTGCCAGCAGTTTTCCCTCAGGACAGGGTTTAGAGCAGTTCTTC
>TRBV3-1|-|TRBJ2-7|once|13
CASSRAGAKEQYF
TGTGCCAGCAGCCGGGCTGGGGCGAAAGAGCAGTACTTC
>TRBV20-1|TRBD2|TRBJ2-7|-|13
CSALAGGPDEQYF
TGCAGTGCTTTAGCGGGAGGGCCCGACGAGCAGTACTTC
>TRBV6-1|TRBD1|TRBJ1-4|-|13
CASTPDRDQKLFF
TGTGCCAGCACCCCGGACAGGGATCAAAAACTGTTTTTT
>TRBV7-8|-|TRBJ1-1|-|13
CASSPRGNTEAFF
TGTGCCAGCAGCCCCCGGGGGAACACTGAAGCTTTCTTT
>TRBV5-5|-|TRBJ1-5|-|13
CASSPTVTQPQHF
TGTGCCAGCAGCCCGACGGTGACTCAGCCCCAGCATTTT